The subject of this entry is one T cell receptor beta chain. Its antigen is not known. This specimen comes from a study of T cells in localized non-small cell lung cancer. Germline V CDR1 and CDR2: SEHNR, FQNEAQ (reference sequence). CDR3 length equals 14 residues. Trimming shortened V by 1 base and J by 0 bases, and 7 bases separated the two germline ends. The repertoire was sequenced with immunoSEQ multiplex PCR; TCRdb's copy has only in-frame clones and lacks some. Of around 83,000 clones listed, 80% are singletons. General study findings and limits: Longer overall survival was linked to higher blood T cell density. Uninvolved adjacent lung had more T cell clonality than any other tissue, topping tumor. Adjacent lung held a median roughly 56 of the top 100 tumor clones.

Source: PBMCs, taken before any cancer treatment. V gene TRBV7-9 combines with J gene TRBJ2-7, with unresolved D. The source is a man aged 35-69 years with stage II squamous cell lung carcinoma. This CDR3 reads CASSLDGSSYEQYF. The CDR3 DNA reads as TGTGCCAGCAGCTTAGACGGCAGCTCCTACGAGCAGTACTTC.